The source of this TCR beta chain is a study of response to subunit inactivated influenza vaccine. TCRdb re-derived calls from the RT-PCR reads in MiXCR, one entry per CDR3 protein. The sample contains about 800,000 distinct CDR3 sequences, 20% to 25% of which appear only once. Germline assignment: CDR1 MNHNS and CDR2 SASEGT. The CDR3 consists of 13 residues. Deletions cut 3 bases from V and 4 bases from J, with 7 bases between. This chain links TRBV6-1 with TRBJ1-5; D is unresolved. The source of this sequence is a man over 45 who received an inactivated influenza vaccine. The sample here was PBMCs from blood, taken more than 4 days after vaccination. CDR3 DNA sequence: TGTGCCAGCAGTGAGCGGGAAAATCAGCCCCAGCATTTT. Amino acid sequence: CASSERENQPQHF.